The rows below give T cell receptor beta chains drawn from one sample of a study of early T cells in non-severe SARS-CoV-2 infection. Via MiXCR, TCRdb re-called the 5' RACE reads, giving one row per CDR3 protein. The repertoire holds approximately 83,000 distinct CDR3 sequences, with 11% to 15% as singletons. The source material was whole blood. These receptors all come from an adult who was a healthcare worker with PCR-confirmed SARS-CoV-2 infection or an uninfected control (not recorded which). CDR3s include the opening cysteine and the closing phenylalanine or tryptophan.

J: TRBJ1-6; V: TRBV20-1; CDR3: CSARDRWTPLHF
J: TRBJ2-2; V: TRBV6-1; CDR3: CASSEASGGAGELFF
J: TRBJ1-6; V: TRBV20-1; CDR3: CSAKQGAVSSPLHF
J: TRBJ1-2; V: TRBV28; CDR3: CASTKVNYGYTF
J: TRBJ1-1; V: TRBV18; CDR3: CASSPEQILNEAFF
J: TRBJ1-3; V: TRBV12-3/TRBV12-4; CDR3: CASSQRRGSGNTIYF
J: TRBJ2-1; V: TRBV7-8; CDR3: CASSPTEAGGYNEQFF
J: TRBJ2-3; V: TRBV18; CDR3: CASSPIPGSTDTQYF
J: TRBJ2-2; V: TRBV24-1; CDR3: CATSDPGRTGELFF
J: TRBJ1-2; V: TRBV5-1; CDR3: CASSITGSNYGYTF
J: TRBJ1-4; V: TRBV20-1; CDR3: CSPLLGKLFF
J: TRBJ1-1; V: TRBV6-5; CDR3: CASSPSGDQAFF
J: TRBJ2-7; V: TRBV5-5; CDR3: CASSFQSSYEQYF
J: TRBJ1-6; V: TRBV7-8; CDR3: CASSSPKGWASYNSPLHF
J: TRBJ2-6; V: TRBV12-3/TRBV12-4; CDR3: CASTPSGANVLTF
J: TRBJ2-1; V: TRBV3-1; CDR3: CASSQARINRVF
J: TRBJ1-2; V: TRBV3-1; CDR3: CASSQEPSYGYTF
J: TRBJ2-1; V: TRBV28; CDR3: CASSRRDRAAGNEQFF
J: TRBJ2-7; V: TRBV6-6; CDR3: CASSPGATYEQYF
J: TRBJ2-6; V: TRBV6-1; CDR3: CASSHQKTVSISVLTF
J: TRBJ2-5; V: TRBV20-1; CDR3: CSASGETQYF
J: TRBJ1-1; V: TRBV11-3; CDR3: CASSSKIIDPVEGMNTEAFF
J: TRBJ1-6; V: TRBV4-3; CDR3: CASSQGRESAPLHF
J: TRBJ1-3; V: TRBV7-8; CDR3: CASSSDGSSGNTIYF
J: TRBJ2-7; V: TRBV28; CDR3: CATPRLEQYF
J: TRBJ2-3; V: TRBV29-1; CDR3: CSVGADTQYF
J: TRBJ2-3; V: TRBV29-1; CDR3: CSVGALAGGLPDTQYF
J: TRBJ1-6; V: TRBV6-6; CDR3: CASSYRTGGPNSPLHF
J: TRBJ1-5; V: TRBV28; CDR3: CASSSGLHQGNQPQHF
J: TRBJ2-3; V: TRBV4-2; CDR3: CASSQPRGGGTDTQYF
J: TRBJ2-1; V: TRBV6-1; CDR3: CASSEARLASGVEQFF